The 32 T cell receptor beta chains below were found in one sample sequenced in a study of CD8 T cells in Susac syndrome. Random hexamers were used to reverse transcribe an amount of roughly 0.5 to 1 ug RNA. TCRdb reprocessed the immunoSEQ multiplex PCR reads via MiXCR and lists one record per CDR3 protein. This table has some 140,000 distinct CDR3 sequences, approximately 79% appearing once. The sequenced sample consisted of CD8+ T cells from PBMCs. The receptors stem from a human donor with multiple sclerosis.

The chain is built from TRBV20-1 and TRBJ1-3; D call uncertain. Germline V gene lookup returns CDR1 DFQATT and CDR2 SNEGSKA (reference sequence). Between the trimmed V and J ends, which lost 1 base and 0 bases, there was a span of 34 bases. The CDR3 has 23 residues. For the CDR3, the DNA is TGCAGTGCTAGAGCCCCACCCTCCCCGGCCGCTCCCTTTGGCCTACTCTCTGGAAACACCATATATTTT. Translation gives CSARAPPSPAAPFGLLSGNTIYF.

The chain carries TRBV7-6 and TRBJ1-2; D might be TRBD1 (5 bases). CDR1 is SGHVS and CDR2 is FNYEAQ in the germline V gene. V was shortened by 6 bases and J by 3 bases, with 11 bases between the two germline ends. The CDR3 extends over 13 amino acids. The CDR3 loop reads CASSAAGDYGYTF. The CDR3, as DNA: TGTGCCAGCAGTGCGGCGGGGGACTATGGCTACACCTTC.

V gene TRBV7-8 combines with J gene TRBJ1-5, with D tentatively TRBD1 (5 bases). The CDR3 is 14 amino acids. V shed 4 bases and J shed 4 bases, with 11 bases lying between them. Germline values: CDR1 SGHVS, CDR2 FQNEAQ. CDR3 protein: CASSSLRGNQPQHF. Written as DNA, the CDR3 is TGTGCCAGCAGCTCCCTCCGGGGGAATCAGCCCCAGCATTTT.

This chain uses TRBV19 with TRBJ1-3, with 7 bases fitting TRBD1. Germline values: CDR1 LNHDA, CDR2 SQIVND (reference sequence). V lost 9 bases and J lost 4; bases outside the gene matches: 9. The length of the CDR3 is 14 residues. The CDR3 DNA reads as TGTGCCAGCCACGCTACAGGGGTCGGAAACACCATATATTTT. This codes for CASHATGVGNTIYF.

The V call is TRBV10-3, the J call TRBJ2-1; D perhaps matches TRBD2 (6 bases). V was clipped by 4 bases and J by 5 bases, with 18 bases between them. Germline loops: CDR1 ENHRY, CDR2 SYGVKD. This CDR3 is built from 16 residues. As DNA, the CDR3 is TGTGCCATCAGTGCCGACATGGGGGGACCGAACAATGAGCAGTTCTTC. Residues: CAISADMGGPNNEQFF.

This rearrangement joins TRBV7-8 to TRBJ1-2; D perhaps matches TRBD1 (5 bases). This CDR3 has 15 amino acids. V was trimmed by 1 base and J by 4 bases, leaving 13 bases between them. Germline V gene sequence: CDR1 SGHVS, CDR2 FQNEAQ. CDR3 loop: CASSLGYGAGYGYTF. CDR3 sequence (DNA): TGTGCCAGCAGCTTAGGGTACGGGGCTGGCTATGGCTACACCTTC.

The chain employs TRBV3-1 and TRBJ2-7, with D perhaps TRBD1 or TRBD2 (5 bases each). The V end was cut by 6 bases, the J end by 2 bases, with 11 bases between. This CDR3 region has 13 residues. CDR1 and CDR2 from the germline V gene are LGHDT and YNNKEL (reference sequence). DNA of the CDR3: TGTGCCAGCAGAGAGAGGGGAACCTACGAGCAGTACTTC. It is translated as CASRERGTYEQYF.

The chain carries TRBV27 and TRBJ2-7, with D hard to call. V shed 5 bases and J shed 6 bases, with 14 bases lying between them. CDR1 is MNHEY, CDR2 SMNVEV, per germline (reference sequence). The length of the CDR3 is 13 residues. The CDR3 DNA is TGTGCCAGCAGTATCTCCCGAAATTCCGAGCAGTACTTC. This codes for CASSISRNSEQYF.

The genes are TRBV3-1 and TRBJ1-5; no reliable D call. The germline gives CDR1 LGHDT, CDR2 YNNKEL (reference sequence). Trimming took 1 base from V and 5 from J, leaving 6 bases between them. There are 13 residues in the CDR3. CDR3 nucleotide sequence: TGTGCCAGCAGCCAAGGAGGGTATCAGCCCCAGCATTTT. The encoded protein is CASSQGGYQPQHF.

The chain joins TRBV19 to TRBJ1-5; 8 bases align to TRBD1. Germline V gene lookup returns CDR1 LNHDA and CDR2 SQIVND (reference sequence). Trimming at V came to 4 bases and at J to 0 bases, leaving 11 bases not matched to a gene. This CDR3 comprises 18 residues. The CDR3, as DNA: TGTGCCAGTAGTACCCTGGACAGGGCCCTGGATAGCAATCAGCCCCAGCATTTT. It is translated as CASSTLDRALDSNQPQHF.

This clonotype was recorded only once. V gene TRBV12-3 or TRBV12-4 combines with J gene TRBJ1-6; TRBD1 is a possible D gene (6 bases). V dropped 6 bases and J dropped 9 bases, with 18 bases sitting between them. This CDR3 contains 15 residues. CDR3 coding DNA: TGTGCCAGCAGCACACAAGGGACAATTCGTTCACCCCTCCACTTT. As protein: CASSTQGTIRSPLHF.

The gene calls are TRBV27 and TRBJ2-1; D is possibly TRBD1 or TRBD2 (5 bases each). Germline CDR1 is MNHEY and CDR2 is SMNVEV (reference sequence). Trimming pared 8 bases from V and 3 bases from J, leaving 11 bases between. This CDR3 contains 13 residues. The DNA of the CDR3 is TGTGCCAGCGGACGGGACCACTACAATGAGCAGTTCTTC. Translation gives CASGRDHYNEQFF.

In its sample, this clonotype was seen a few times. The V call is TRBV28, the J call TRBJ2-7; weak D call: TRBD2 (5 bases). V was pared by 2 bases and J by 0 bases, with 17 bases between. Germline V CDR1 and CDR2: MDHEN, SYDVKM. There are 17 residues in the CDR3. The CDR3 region has the DNA TGTGCCAGCAGTTTAATCATCCCGTCGAGGGACTCCTACGAGCAGTACTTC. It is translated as CASSLIIPSRDSYEQYF.

The genes are TRBV5-1 and TRBJ2-1; D unresolved. Germline V gives CDR1 SGHRS, CDR2 YFSETQ. This CDR3 has 13 residues. Trimming pared 0 bases from V and 12 bases from J, leaving 13 bases between. CDR3 DNA: TGCGCCAGCAGCTTGGGCCCGTCTGGGCTGCAGTTCTTC. This sequence encodes CASSLGPSGLQFF.

The chain employs TRBV20-1 and TRBJ1-6; 9 nucleotides agree with TRBD1. After removal of 2 bases from V and 14 bases from J, the junction contained 19 bases not matched to a gene. The length of the CDR3 is 17 residues. Germline V lookup: CDR1 DFQATT, CDR2 SNEGSKA (reference sequence). The CDR3 loop reads CSARKFIEGTGYVTLHF. Here the CDR3 DNA reads TGCAGTGCTAGAAAGTTTATTGAGGGGACAGGGTATGTGACCCTCCACTTT.

The J gene is TRBJ1-2, the V gene TRBV5-6; tentative D call: TRBD1 (6 bases). The CDR3 totals 16 residues. V lost 4 bases, J lost 0 bases, and 16 bases lay in between. Germline CDR1 SGHDT, CDR2 YYEEEE. The chain's CDR3 is CASSLVIPGANYGYTF. The DNA for the CDR3 is TGTGCCAGCAGCCTTGTAATCCCAGGGGCTAACTATGGCTACACCTTC. The full variable domain, rest sourced from reference TRBV5-6 and TRBJ1-2, is DAGVTQSPTHLIKTRGQQVTLRCSPKSGHDTVSWYQQALGQGPQFIFQYYEEEERQRGNFPDRFSGHQFPNYSSELNVNALLLGDSALYLCASSLVIPGANYGYTFGSGTRLTVV.

The chain recombines TRBV12-3 or TRBV12-4 with TRBJ2-5; D may match TRBD1 or TRBD2 (8 bases each). CDR3 size: 15 residues. The V end was cut by 3 bases, the J end by 5 bases, with 16 bases between. The CDR3 DNA sequence: TGTGCCAGCAGTTTGCGGGGGGACAGGCGGGAGACCCAGTACTTC. It translates to CASSLRGDRRETQYF.

This chain connects TRBV6-5 to TRBJ2-7, with D unresolved. Germline V gives CDR1 MNHEY, CDR2 SVGAGI. The CDR3 is 14 amino acids. Trimming left V 0 bases short and J 6 bases short, with 12 bases between. The CDR3 spells CASSYSLGLSEQYF. The DNA for the CDR3 is TGTGCCAGCAGTTACTCGCTAGGGCTCAGCGAGCAGTACTTC.

The chain couples TRBV27 to TRBJ2-1, with 7 bases that match TRBD2. CDR1 MNHEY and CDR2 SMNVEV come from the germline V gene (reference sequence). The CDR3 is 14 residues long. Losses at the gene ends were 4 bases for V and 3 bases for J; bases not matched to a gene: 3. This chain's CDR3 is CASSYASGYNEQFF. CDR3 DNA sequence: TGTGCCAGCAGTTATGCTAGCGGCTACAATGAGCAGTTCTTC.

This chain links TRBV27 with TRBJ2-7; perhaps TRBD1 as D (6 bases). From germline, CDR1 is MNHEY and CDR2 SMNVEV (reference sequence). The CDR3 is 12 residues long. V lost 4 bases and J 4 bases, leaving 8 bases between the germline ends. The CDR3 spells CASSSQGYEQYF. DNA for the CDR3: TGTGCCAGCAGTTCACAGGGTTACGAGCAGTACTTC.

The sample holds one count of this clonotype. The chain uses TRBV5-1 and TRBJ2-1, with 7 bases identical to TRBD2. This CDR3 contains 14 residues. Trimming cost V 5 bases and J 8 bases; bases outside gene matches: 10. Germline CDR1 reads SGHRS; CDR2 reads YFSETQ. The CDR3 DNA reads as TGCGCCAGCAGGTGGGAGGGAGGGTCCGATGAGCAGTTCTTC. It translates to CASRWEGGSDEQFF.

With respect to this clonotype: A junction boundary mismatches the germline segment, possibly from a read error. The V call is TRBV7-7, the J call TRBJ2-2; a possible D gene is TRBD2 (6 bases). This CDR3 has 12 amino acids. The V gene's germline CDR1 is SSHAT and CDR2 FNYEAQ (reference sequence). CDR3 in amino acids: CASSPGAGELFF. The CDR3, as DNA: TGTGCTAGCAGCCCGGGGGCCGGGGAGCTGTTTTTT.

The chain links TRBV5-1 to TRBJ1-5, with D maybe TRBD1 (6 bases). The CDR3 is 16 residues long. The V gene's germline CDR1 is SGHRS and CDR2 YFSETQ. V lost 4 bases, J lost 0 bases, and 14 bases lay in between. The DNA of the CDR3 is TGCGCCAGCAGCGCGACAGGCCTGGGTAGCAATCAGCCCCAGCATTTT. The encoded protein is CASSATGLGSNQPQHF.

Comment on this clonotype: A read error may account for a junction end that differs from germline. The chain combines TRBV3-1 with TRBJ1-5, with D uncertain. The CDR3 loop spans 15 amino acids. CDR1 is LGHDT and CDR2 is YNNKEL in the germline V gene (reference sequence). This CDR3 is CASSQDGDSNQPRHF. The DNA of the CDR3 is TGTGCCAGCAGCCAAGACGGGGATAGCAATCAGCCCCGGCATTTT. The full variable domain, rest sourced from reference TRBV3-1 and TRBJ1-5, is DTAVSQTPKYLVTQMGNDKSIKCEQNLGHDTMYWYKQDSKKFLKIMFSYNNKELIINETVPNRFSPKSPDKAHLNLHINSLELGDSAVYFCASSQDGDSNQPRHFGDGTRLSIL.

This chain links TRBV3-1 with TRBJ1-1, with a tentative D call TRBD1 (5 bases). Trimming cost V 0 bases and J 1 base, with 12 bases left between them. CDR1 is LGHDT, CDR2 YNNKEL, per germline (reference sequence). The CDR3 spans 16 residues. The CDR3 nucleotides are TGTGCCAGCAGCCAAGATTCCGGGACGGAGAACACTGAAGCTTTCTTT. It translates to CASSQDSGTENTEAFF. The complete variable domain, with remaining parts taken from reference TRBV3-1 and TRBJ1-1, reads DTAVSQTPKYLVTQMGNDKSIKCEQNLGHDTMYWYKQDSKKFLKIMFSYNNKELIINETVPNRFSPKSPDKAHLNLHINSLELGDSAVYFCASSQDSGTENTEAFFGQGTRLTVV.

J is TRBJ2-4 and V is TRBV4-2; a possible D gene is TRBD1 (8 bases). The CDR3 is 14 amino acids. Germline V gene sequence: CDR1 LGHNA, CDR2 YNFKEQ. Between the trimmed V and J ends, which lost 1 base and 8 bases, there was a span of 12 bases. The CDR3 coding sequence is TGTGCCAGCAGCCAAGGCACAGGGGGGGACATTCAGTACTTC. Translation gives CASSQGTGGDIQYF.

The V call is TRBV20-1, the J call TRBJ1-5, with D perhaps matching TRBD1 (5 bases). Between the trimmed V and J ends, which lost 1 base and 6 bases, there was a span of 13 bases. The CDR3 has 14 residues. Germline loops: CDR1 DFQATT, CDR2 SNEGSKA (reference sequence). Written as DNA, the CDR3 is TGCAGTGCTAGAGCACGGACCGGGGGTCAGCCCCAGCATTTT. Translated: CSARARTGGQPQHF.

In its sample, this clonotype ranks as medium-sized (0.01 to 0.1%). V gene TRBV7-2 combines with J gene TRBJ2-1, with TRBD2 matching 7 bases. CDR3 size: 15 residues. Germline assignment: CDR1 SGHTA and CDR2 FQGNSA. Losses at the gene ends were 5 bases for V and 2 bases for J; bases not matched to a gene: 6. The CDR3 is CASSQDGRPYNEQFF. The DNA of the CDR3 is TGTGCCAGCAGCCAGGACGGGAGGCCCTACAATGAGCAGTTCTTC.

The chain combines TRBV23-1 with TRBJ1-2, with TRBD1 as a possible D gene (6 bases). TRBV23-1 is reported as an ORF; its role is uncertain. The CDR3 is 18 amino acids. V was shortened by 0 bases and J by 8 bases, with 25 bases between the two germline ends. CDR3 coding DNA: TGCGCCAGCAGTCAATCGAGGGTCCACCAGGGGCCTTGGTCCGGCTACACCTTC. Translated, it gives CASSQSRVHQGPWSGYTF.

V gene TRBV29-1 combines with J gene TRBJ1-2; D is uncertain. Germline V gene lookup returns CDR1 SQVTM and CDR2 ANQGSEA. V lost 1 base to trimming and J lost 0 bases, with 12 bases between them. The CDR3 is 15 amino acids. CDR3 sequence reads: CSVEGWGATNYGYTF. Written as DNA, the CDR3 is TGCAGCGTTGAAGGTTGGGGAGCCACTAACTATGGCTACACCTTC.

The sample holds a few counts of this clonotype. The chain links TRBV7-9 to TRBJ2-5; no definite D call. Trimming removed 5 bases at V and 5 bases at J, with 12 bases between. The germline CDR1 and CDR2 sequences are SEHNR and FQNEAQ (reference sequence). This CDR3 is 13 amino acids long. CDR3 DNA: TGTGCCAGCAGCCCGCCGTCAGAGGAGACCCAGTACTTC. It translates to CASSPPSEETQYF.

The V and J genes are TRBV4-3 and TRBJ2-1, with a tentative D call TRBD2 (6 bases). In germline, CDR1 is LGHNA, CDR2 YSLEER. Trimming removed 0 bases from V and 4 bases from J, with 10 bases in between. The CDR3 sequence is 15 residues long. Here the CDR3 DNA reads TGCGCCAGCAGCCAAGATCGGAGGGAGTACAATGAGCAGTTCTTC. This encodes CASSQDRREYNEQFF.